This T cell receptor beta chain came from a study of cytomegalovirus exposure and HLA in healthy donors. In its sample, this clone was seen once. PCR involved 60 Vbeta and 13 Jbeta primers. The data were produced by immunoSEQ multiplex PCR, yet TCRdb's version contains in-frame clones alone and is incomplete. The sample records 200,000 or so clones, 82% being singletons. Germline V lookup: CDR1 SGHNT, CDR2 YYREEE (reference sequence). CDR3 length equals 12 residues. The V end lost 2 bases, the J end lost 6 bases, and 5 bases lay between the germline ends. The rearrangement uses TRBV5-4 and TRBJ1-4, with D hard to call. Sequencing was performed on PBMCs. The sequence was collected from a woman between 45 and 60 years old in good health and CMV-seropositive. CDR3 residues: CASSFGDEKLFF. The CDR3 DNA sequence: TGTGCCAGCAGCTTTGGAGATGAAAAACTGTTTTTT.